This is a list of T cell receptor beta chains from one sample in a study of CD8+ T cells in alopecia areata. TCRdb's copy holds only in-frame clones and misses some; the assay was immunoSEQ multiplex PCR. The data show about 130,000 clones, with roughly 50% seen just once and 15% to 20% held by the top ten. The sample here was CD8+ T cells sorted from blood, taken at week 0. The receptors come from a human donor with alopecia areata. CDR3s include the opening cysteine and the closing phenylalanine or tryptophan. A D gene is named only where the DNA matches it firmly. Only part of the rows carry a size: once, few, many, or a class if the clone is expanded.

CDR3 | DNA | size | V | D | J
CASSLKPWGRTEAFF | TGTGCCAGCAGCTTAAAGCCGTGGGGAAGGACTGAAGCTTTCTTT | - | TRBV7-2 | - | TRBJ1-1
CASSAGANTEAFF | TGTGCCAGCAGCGCGGGGGCAAACACTGAAGCTTTCTTT | - | TRBV9 | - | TRBJ1-1
CSAEGGGTSSYNEQFF | TGCAGCGCAGAGGGTGGGGGCACAAGCTCCTACAATGAGCAGTTCTTC | - | TRBV29-1 | - | TRBJ2-1
CASSLYALTGVDGYTF | TGTGCCAGCAGCCTATACGCCCTGACAGGGGTGGATGGCTACACCTTC | - | TRBV13 | TRBD1 | TRBJ1-2
CASSRTGEGNTEAFF | TGTGCCAGCAGCCGAACAGGGGAGGGAAACACTGAAGCTTTCTTT | - | TRBV7-3 | TRBD1 | TRBJ1-1
CAWSVGQGVEKLFF | TGTGCCTGGAGTGTGGGACAGGGAGTTGAAAAACTGTTTTTT | - | TRBV30 | TRBD1 | TRBJ1-4
CASSYGGGETGELFF | TGTGCCAGCAGTTACGGCGGGGGGGAGACCGGGGAGCTGTTTTTT | - | TRBV6-5 | TRBD2 | TRBJ2-2
CASRLEQETQYF | TGTGCCAGCCGCCTCGAACAAGAGACCCAGTACTTC | few | TRBV6-1 | - | TRBJ2-5
CASSSRGSAGANVLTF | TGTGCCAGCAGCTCCCGGGGGTCCGCTGGGGCCAACGTCCTGACTTTC | many | TRBV7-8 | - | TRBJ2-6
CASSQDGGTYEQYF | TGCGCCAGCAGCCAAGACGGAGGAACCTACGAGCAGTACTTC | - | TRBV4-3 | - | TRBJ2-7
CASRPEGSYEQYF | TGCGCCAGCAGGCCGGAGGGGTCCTACGAGCAGTACTTC | - | TRBV5-1 | - | TRBJ2-7
CASGPEGRYNSPLHF | TGTGCTAGTGGTCCTGAGGGGCGGTATAATTCACCCCTCCACTTT | few | TRBV12-5 | - | TRBJ1-6
CSVKERQTNYGYTF | TGCAGCGTTAAGGAAAGACAGACAAACTATGGCTACACCTTC | - | TRBV29-1 | - | TRBJ1-2
CASSLSGVSYNEQFF | TGTGCTAGCAGCTTATCGGGGGTCTCCTACAATGAGCAGTTCTTC | few | TRBV7-7 | - | TRBJ2-1
CASSLQTSYEQYF | TGTGCCAGCAGCTTACAGACTTCCTACGAGCAGTACTTC | medium-sized | TRBV7-9 | - | TRBJ2-7
CASSLHGMNTEAFF | TGTGCCAGCAGCTTGCATGGTATGAACACTGAAGCTTTCTTT | - | TRBV5-6 | - | TRBJ1-1
CASSLVPGQGTEQYF | TGTGCCAGCAGTTTAGTCCCGGGACAGGGTACCGAGCAGTACTTC | - | TRBV27 | TRBD1 | TRBJ2-7
CASRTGTRDTDTQYF | TGTGCCAGCAGAACCGGGACTAGGGACACAGATACGCAGTATTTT | - | TRBV6-1 | TRBD2 | TRBJ2-3
CASSLDWSYGYTF | TGTGCCAGCAGTCTGGATTGGTCATATGGCTACACCTTC | - | TRBV27 | - | TRBJ1-2
CASSLHARGGEKLFF | TGTGCCAGCAGCCTCCATGCCCGAGGTGGTGAAAAACTGTTTTTT | few | TRBV7-6 | - | TRBJ1-4
CANTTGARNQPQHF | TGTGCCAATACGACAGGGGCGCGCAATCAGCCCCAGCATTTT | - | TRBV27 | TRBD1 | TRBJ1-5
CASSPGGAEQYF | TGTGCCAGCAGCCCTGGCGGCGCGGAGCAGTACTTC | few | TRBV7-9 | - | TRBJ2-7
CASSELEGGDLEETQYF | TGTGCCAGCAGTGAATTGGAGGGGGGCGATTTGGAAGAGACCCAGTACTTC | few | TRBV25-1 | - | TRBJ2-5
CASSLGAGRYEQYF | TGTGCCAGCAGCTTAGGGGCAGGGCGATACGAGCAGTACTTC | - | TRBV11-2 | - | TRBJ2-7
CATSRKAGYETQYF | TGTGCCACCAGCCGGAAAGCGGGTTATGAGACCCAGTACTTC | - | TRBV15 | - | TRBJ2-5
CASSPGTAYGYTF | TGTGCCAGCAGCCCGGGGACGGCCTATGGCTACACCTTC | - | TRBV5-4 | - | TRBJ1-2
CASSFAGARTEAFF | TGTGCCAGCAGCTTCGCGGGGGCGAGAACTGAAGCTTTCTTT | - | TRBV5-6 | - | TRBJ1-1
CASSLPGLETQYF | TGTGCCAGCAGCTTACCAGGGTTAGAGACCCAGTACTTC | - | TRBV11-2 | - | TRBJ2-5
CASSYTGSYEQYF | TGTGCCAGCAGTTACACAGGGTCCTACGAGCAGTACTTC | - | TRBV6-5 | - | TRBJ2-7
CASSPQVYNEQFF | TGTGCCAGCAGCCCGCAGGTTTACAATGAGCAGTTCTTC | few | TRBV7-9 | - | TRBJ2-1
CASSRLAGDTDTQYF | TGTGCCAGCAGCCGACTAGCGGGGGACACAGATACGCAGTATTTT | - | TRBV25-1 | TRBD2 | TRBJ2-3
CAWTTDNSYEQFF | TGTGCCTGGACTACAGACAATAGCTATGAGCAGTTCTTC | - | TRBV30 | - | TRBJ2-1
CAWSSLLGGEQYF | TGTGCCTGGAGTTCCCTTCTAGGAGGCGAGCAGTACTTC | once | TRBV30 | - | TRBJ2-7
CAWARGTGYEQYF | TGTGCCTGGGCCAGGGGGACGGGCTACGAGCAGTACTTC | few | TRBV30 | TRBD1 | TRBJ2-7
CASSLQVEQYF | TGTGCCAGCAGCTTACAGGTCGAGCAGTACTTC | - | TRBV7-9 | - | TRBJ2-7
CAWSGLGGGNEQFF | TGTGCCTGGAGTGGGCTGGGGGGCGGCAATGAGCAGTTCTTC | few | TRBV30 | - | TRBJ2-1
CASSHGQGVSNDDSPLHF | TGCGCCAGCAGCCACGGACAGGGAGTTTCGAACGATGATTCACCCCTCCACTTT | - | TRBV5-1 | TRBD1 | TRBJ1-6
CASNGGNQETQYF | TGTGCCAGTAACGGGGGGAACCAAGAGACCCAGTACTTC | few | TRBV7-9 | TRBD2 | TRBJ2-5
CASSLAGLAVGNIQYF | TGTGCCAGCAGCTTAGCGGGTCTAGCGGTAGGAAACATTCAGTACTTC | - | TRBV7-8 | TRBD2 | TRBJ2-4
CASSHLSEKLFF | TGTGCCAGCAGCCACTTATCCGAAAAACTGTTTTTT | - | TRBV4-2 | - | TRBJ1-4
CASSDDRLSGANVLTF | TGTGCCAGCAGCGACGACCGACTCTCTGGGGCCAACGTCCTGACTTTC | once | TRBV9 | - | TRBJ2-6
CASSEEINEQFF | TGTGCCAGCAGTGAAGAAATCAATGAGCAGTTCTTC | - | TRBV2 | - | TRBJ2-1